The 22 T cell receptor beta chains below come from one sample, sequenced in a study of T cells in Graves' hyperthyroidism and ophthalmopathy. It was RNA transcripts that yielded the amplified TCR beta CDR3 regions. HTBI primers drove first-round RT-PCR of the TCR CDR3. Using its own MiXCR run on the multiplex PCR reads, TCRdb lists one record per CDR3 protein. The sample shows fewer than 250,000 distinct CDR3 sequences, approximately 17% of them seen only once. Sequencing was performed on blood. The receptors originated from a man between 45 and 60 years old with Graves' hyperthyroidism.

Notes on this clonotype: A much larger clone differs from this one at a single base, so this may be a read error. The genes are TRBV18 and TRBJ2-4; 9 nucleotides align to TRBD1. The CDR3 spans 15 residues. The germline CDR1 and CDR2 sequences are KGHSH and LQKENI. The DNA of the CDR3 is TGTGCCGGCTCAGCGACAGGGGGATCGGGAAACATTCAGTACTTC. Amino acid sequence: CAGSATGGSGNIQYF.

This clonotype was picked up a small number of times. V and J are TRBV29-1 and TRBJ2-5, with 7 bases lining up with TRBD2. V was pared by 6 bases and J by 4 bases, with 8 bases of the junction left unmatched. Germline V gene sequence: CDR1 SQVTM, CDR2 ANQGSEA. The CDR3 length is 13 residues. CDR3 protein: CSVVAGPGETQYF. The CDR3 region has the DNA TGCAGCGTCGTAGCGGGCCCCGGAGAGACCCAGTACTTC.

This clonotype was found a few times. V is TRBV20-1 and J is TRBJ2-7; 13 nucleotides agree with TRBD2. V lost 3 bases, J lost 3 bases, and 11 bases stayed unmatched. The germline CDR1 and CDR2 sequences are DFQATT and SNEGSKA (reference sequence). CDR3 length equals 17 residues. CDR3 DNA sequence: TGCAGTGCTAGGCCTTTGGAAACTAGCGGGAGGGTCTACGAGCAGTACTTC. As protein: CSARPLETSGRVYEQYF.

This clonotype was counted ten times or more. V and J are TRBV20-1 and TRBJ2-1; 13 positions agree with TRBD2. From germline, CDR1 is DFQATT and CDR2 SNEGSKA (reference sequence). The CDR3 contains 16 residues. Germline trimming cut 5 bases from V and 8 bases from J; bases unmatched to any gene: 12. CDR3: CSAGGLAGRPRDEQFF. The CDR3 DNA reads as TGCAGTGCTGGGGGACTAGCGGGAAGACCGCGCGATGAGCAGTTCTTC.

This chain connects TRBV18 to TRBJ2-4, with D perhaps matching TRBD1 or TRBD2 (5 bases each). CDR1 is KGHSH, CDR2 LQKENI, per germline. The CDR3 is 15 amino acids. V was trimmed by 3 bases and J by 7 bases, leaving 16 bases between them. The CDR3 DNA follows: TGTGCCAGCTCACCTCCTGGGACCTTTGGGAACATTCAGTACTTC. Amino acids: CASSPPGTFGNIQYF.

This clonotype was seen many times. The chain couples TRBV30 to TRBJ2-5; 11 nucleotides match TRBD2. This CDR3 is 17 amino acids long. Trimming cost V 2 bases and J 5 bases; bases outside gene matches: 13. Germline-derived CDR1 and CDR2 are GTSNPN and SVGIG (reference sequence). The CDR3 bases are TGTGCCTGGAGTCCACTGACTAGCGGGACCAGGGGGGAGACCCAGTACTTC. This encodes CAWSPLTSGTRGETQYF.

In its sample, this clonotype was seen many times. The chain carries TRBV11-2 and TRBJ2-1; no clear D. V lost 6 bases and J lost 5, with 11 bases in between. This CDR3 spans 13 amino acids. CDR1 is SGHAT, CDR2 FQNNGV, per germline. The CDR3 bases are TGTGCCAGCAGAACAACCAGCAACAATGAGCAGTTCTTC. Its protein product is CASRTTSNNEQFF. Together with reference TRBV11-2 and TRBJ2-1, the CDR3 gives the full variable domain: EAGVAQSPRYKIIEKRQSVAFWCNPISGHATLYWYQQILGQGPKLLIQFQNNGVVDDSQLPKDRFSAERLKGVDSTLKIQPAKLEDSAVYLCASRTTSNNEQFFGPGTRLTVL.

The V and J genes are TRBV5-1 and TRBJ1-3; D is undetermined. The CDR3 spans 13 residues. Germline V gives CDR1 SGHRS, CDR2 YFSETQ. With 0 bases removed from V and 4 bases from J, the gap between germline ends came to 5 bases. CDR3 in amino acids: CASSLDSGNTIYF. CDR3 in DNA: TGCGCCAGCAGCTTGGACAGCGGAAACACCATATATTTT.

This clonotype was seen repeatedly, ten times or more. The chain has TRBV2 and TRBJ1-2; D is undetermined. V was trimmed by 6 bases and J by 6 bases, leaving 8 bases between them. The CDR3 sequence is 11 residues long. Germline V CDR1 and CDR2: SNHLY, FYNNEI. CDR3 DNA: TGTGCCAGCAGCTTTGAAGATGGCTACACCTTC. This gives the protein CASSFEDGYTF. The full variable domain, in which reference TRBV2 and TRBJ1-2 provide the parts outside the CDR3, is EPEVTQTPSHQVTQMGQEVILRCVPISNHLYFYWYRQILGQKVEFLVSFYNNEISEKSEIFDDQFSVERPDGSNFTLKIRSTKLEDSAMYFCASSFEDGYTFGSGTRLTVV.

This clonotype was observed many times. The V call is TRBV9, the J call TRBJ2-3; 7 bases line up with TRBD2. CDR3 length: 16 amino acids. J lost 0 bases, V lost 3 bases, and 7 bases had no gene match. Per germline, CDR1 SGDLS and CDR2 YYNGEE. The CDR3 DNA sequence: TGTGCCAGCAGCGCCACGAGCGGGATTAGCACAGATACGCAGTATTTT. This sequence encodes CASSATSGISTDTQYF.

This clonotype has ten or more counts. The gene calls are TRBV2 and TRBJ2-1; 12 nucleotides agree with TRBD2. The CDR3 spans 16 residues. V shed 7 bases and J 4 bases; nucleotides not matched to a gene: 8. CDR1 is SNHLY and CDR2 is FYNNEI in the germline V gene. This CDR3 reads CASTPTGTSGYNEQFF. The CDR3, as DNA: TGTGCCAGCACCCCCACTGGGACTAGCGGGTACAATGAGCAGTTCTTC.

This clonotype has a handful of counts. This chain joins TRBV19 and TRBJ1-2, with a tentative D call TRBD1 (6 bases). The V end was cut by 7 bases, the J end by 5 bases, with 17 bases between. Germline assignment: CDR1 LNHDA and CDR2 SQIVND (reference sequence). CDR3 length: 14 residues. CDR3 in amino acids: CASIPAQGRYGYTF. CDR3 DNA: TGTGCCAGTATTCCAGCCCAGGGGAGGTATGGCTACACCTTC.

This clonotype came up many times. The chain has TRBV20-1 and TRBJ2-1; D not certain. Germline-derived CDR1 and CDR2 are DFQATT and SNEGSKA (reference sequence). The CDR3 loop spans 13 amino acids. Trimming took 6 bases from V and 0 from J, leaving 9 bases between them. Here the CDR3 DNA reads TGCAGTGCCAGACACTTCTCCTACAATGAGCAGTTCTTC. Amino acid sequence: CSARHFSYNEQFF.

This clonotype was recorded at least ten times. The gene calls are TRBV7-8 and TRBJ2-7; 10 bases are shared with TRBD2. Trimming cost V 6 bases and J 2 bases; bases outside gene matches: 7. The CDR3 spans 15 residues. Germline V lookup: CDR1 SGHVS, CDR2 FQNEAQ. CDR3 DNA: TGTGCCAGCAGTCCCCCTAGCGGGAGAGCCTACGAGCAGTACTTC. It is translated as CASSPPSGRAYEQYF.

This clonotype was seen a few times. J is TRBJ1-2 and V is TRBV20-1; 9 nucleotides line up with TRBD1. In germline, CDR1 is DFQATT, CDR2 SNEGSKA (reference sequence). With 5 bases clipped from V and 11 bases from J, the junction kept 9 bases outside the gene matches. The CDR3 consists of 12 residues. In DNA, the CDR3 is TGCAGTGCTGCCGACAGGGGGGTTTGGTACACCTTC. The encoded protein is CSAADRGVWYTF.

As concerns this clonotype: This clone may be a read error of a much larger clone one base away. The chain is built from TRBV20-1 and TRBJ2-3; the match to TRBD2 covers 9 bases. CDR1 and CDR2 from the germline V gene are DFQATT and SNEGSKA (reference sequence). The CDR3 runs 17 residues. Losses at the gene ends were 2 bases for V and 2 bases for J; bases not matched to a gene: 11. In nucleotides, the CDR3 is TGCAGTGCTAGACCCTTTAGCGGGAGAGCTAACACAGATACGCAGTATTTT. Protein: CSARPFSGRANTDTQYF.

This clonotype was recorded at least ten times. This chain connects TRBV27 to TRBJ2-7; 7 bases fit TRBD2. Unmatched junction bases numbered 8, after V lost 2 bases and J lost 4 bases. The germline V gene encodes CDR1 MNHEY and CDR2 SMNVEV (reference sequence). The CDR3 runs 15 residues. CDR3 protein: CASSLIWGGTYEQYF. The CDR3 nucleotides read TGTGCCAGCAGTTTAATATGGGGGGGAACGTACGAGCAGTACTTC.

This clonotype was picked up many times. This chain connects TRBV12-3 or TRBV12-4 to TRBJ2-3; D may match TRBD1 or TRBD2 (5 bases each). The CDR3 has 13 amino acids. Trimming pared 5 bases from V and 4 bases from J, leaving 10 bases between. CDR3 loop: CASSGTLADTQYF. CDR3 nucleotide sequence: TGTGCCAGCAGTGGGACCTTAGCAGATACGCAGTATTTT.

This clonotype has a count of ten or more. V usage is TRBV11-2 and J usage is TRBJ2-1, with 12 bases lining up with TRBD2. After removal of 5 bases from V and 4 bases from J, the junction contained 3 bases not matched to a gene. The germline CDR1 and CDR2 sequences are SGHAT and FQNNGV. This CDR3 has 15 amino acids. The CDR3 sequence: CASSPTSGGYNEQFF. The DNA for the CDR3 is TGTGCCAGCAGCCCAACTAGCGGGGGGTACAATGAGCAGTTCTTC.

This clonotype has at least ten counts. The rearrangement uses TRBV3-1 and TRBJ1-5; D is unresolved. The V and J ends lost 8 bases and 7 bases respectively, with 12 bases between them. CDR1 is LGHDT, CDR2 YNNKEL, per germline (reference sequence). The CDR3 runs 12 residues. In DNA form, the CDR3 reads TGTGCCAGCGCCTCCTCGGGGCAGCCCCAGCATTTT. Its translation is CASASSGQPQHF.

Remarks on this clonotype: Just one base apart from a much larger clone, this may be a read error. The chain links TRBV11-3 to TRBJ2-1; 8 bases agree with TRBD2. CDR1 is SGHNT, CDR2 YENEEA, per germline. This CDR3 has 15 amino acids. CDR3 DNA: TGTGCCAGCAGCCCAGTAGCGGGACCCTACGATGAGCAGTTCTTC. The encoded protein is CASSPVAGPYDEQFF.

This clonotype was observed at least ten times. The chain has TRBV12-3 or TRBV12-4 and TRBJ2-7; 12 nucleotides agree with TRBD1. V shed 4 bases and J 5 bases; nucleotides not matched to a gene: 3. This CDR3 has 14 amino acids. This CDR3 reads CASSWDRGLNEQYF. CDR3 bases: TGTGCCAGCAGTTGGGACAGGGGGCTAAACGAGCAGTACTTC.